This is a list of T cell receptor beta chains from one sample in a study of glioma-infiltrating T cells after dendritic cell vaccination. Measured with immunoSEQ multiplex PCR; TCRdb has only the in-frame clones, and not every one. The table includes tens of thousands of clones, roughly 87% detected once. The sequencing used blood, collected after dendritic cell vaccination. The receptor set was obtained from a human donor with glioblastoma. CDR3s include the opening cysteine and the closing phenylalanine or tryptophan. Each record gives: V gene, J gene, CDR3 length, D gene, clone size, CDR3 DNA, CDR3 protein. D genes are given only for firm matches. Rows give clone size only sometimes, using once, few, many, or a class for an expanded clone.

>TRBV5-6|TRBJ2-2|16|TRBD2|.
TGTGCCAGCAGCTTGGGACTAGCGGGAAGAGTCGGGGAGCTGTTTTTT
CASSLGLAGRVGELFF
>TRBV5-1|TRBJ2-6|14|.|.
TGCGCCAGCACCACTATGGCTGGGGCCAACGTCCTGACTTTC
CASTTMAGANVLTF
>TRBV2|TRBJ2-5|14|TRBD1|.
TGTGCCAGCAGGGACCGACAGGGGTGGGAGACCCAGTACTTC
CASRDRQGWETQYF
>TRBV11-2|TRBJ2-6|15|.|.
TGTGCCAGCAGCTCCATCAGGGATAATCCCAACGTCCTGACTTTC
CASSSIRDNPNVLTF
>TRBV9|TRBJ2-3|14|TRBD1|.
TGTGCCAGCTTCGGACAGGGCCCCACAGATACGCAGTATTTT
CASFGQGPTDTQYF
>TRBV6-1|TRBJ2-1|15|TRBD2|.
TGTGCCAGCAGAGTAGCGGGAGGGTCTTACAATGAGCAGTTCTTC
CASRVAGGSYNEQFF
>TRBV14|TRBJ1-1|16|TRBD1|once
TGTGCCAGCAGCCAAGTCACAGGGGGCATGTATAGTGAAGCTTTCTTT
CASSQVTGGMYSEAFF
>TRBV19|TRBJ1-2|12|.|.
TGTGCCAGTTCCGAGTTAAACTATGGCTACACCTTC
CASSELNYGYTF
>TRBV9|TRBJ1-6|15|TRBD1|once
TGTGCCAGCAGCGCCGCGACAGGGGGTGGATCACCCCTCCACTTT
CASSAATGGGSPLHF
>TRBV6-5|TRBJ2-7|15|TRBD2|.
TGTGCCAGCAGTTACACCGGGAGCGGGAGCTACGAGCAGTACTTC
CASSYTGSGSYEQYF
>TRBV5-6|TRBJ1-1|15|.|.
TGTGCCAGCAGCTTGGCCCGGGTTACAGGCACTGAAGCTTTCTTT
CASSLARVTGTEAFF
>TRBV19|TRBJ1-1|12|.|once
TGTGCCGTAGAGTCGGAGGGATTCGTAGCTTTCTTT
CAVESEGFVAFF
>TRBV14|TRBJ2-1|15|TRBD2|.
TGTGCCAGCAGCCAAGGGACTAGCTCTTTTAGTGAGCAGTTCTTC
CASSQGTSSFSEQFF
>TRBV5-1|TRBJ1-1|15|TRBD1|.
TGCGCCAGCAGCTTGGAACAGGGGGCCGGAACCGAAGCTTTCTTT
CASSLEQGAGTEAFF
>TRBV5-1|TRBJ2-1|16|TRBD1|.
TGCGCCAGCAGCTTCTTTTCCGCAGGGGGCTACAATGAGCAGTTCTTC
CASSFFSAGGYNEQFF
>TRBV7-2|TRBJ2-1|15|TRBD2|.
TGTGCCAGCAGTCGACTAGCGGGGGGGATGGGGGAGCAGTTCTTC
CASSRLAGGMGEQFF
>TRBV29-1|TRBJ2-1|15|TRBD1|.
TGCAGCGACCTCAGTGACAGGGGAGCCGGGGATGAGCAGTTCTTC
CSDLSDRGAGDEQFF
>TRBV7-2|TRBJ1-1|16|.|.
TGTGCCAGCAGCCTCAAGCGGCCACTTGTAGGGACTGAAGCTTTCTTT
CASSLKRPLVGTEAFF
>TRBV7-3|TRBJ2-3|14|.|.
TGTGCCAGCAGCCGGACAGTCAGCACAGATACGCAGTATTTT
CASSRTVSTDTQYF
>TRBV4-1|TRBJ2-2|17|.|.
TGCGCCAGCAGCCCTGCCGGAGGGACCGCGGACACCGGGGAGCTGTTTTTT
CASSPAGGTADTGELFF
>TRBV11-2|TRBJ1-2|14|.|once
TGTGCCAGCAGCTTAGGGATGACTTACTATGGCTACACCTTC
CASSLGMTYYGYTF
>TRBV2|TRBJ2-5|13|TRBD1|.
TGTGCCACTACGGGACAGCTACAAGAGACCCAGTACTTC
CATTGQLQETQYF
>TRBV7-9|TRBJ2-1|17|.|.
TGTGCCAGCAGCTTAGTCCCGGACTTCCGATTTGACAATGAGCAGTTCTTC
CASSLVPDFRFDNEQFF
>TRBV19|TRBJ2-7|15|.|.
TGTGCCAGTAGTATAGCCCCGGGACATTTCAACGAGCAGTACTTC
CASSIAPGHFNEQYF
>TRBV5-1|TRBJ2-7|14|.|.
TGCGCCAGCAGCTTGTCAGGGGAGTTCTACGAGCAGTACTTC
CASSLSGEFYEQYF
>TRBV11-3|TRBJ2-3|16|TRBD2|once
TGTGCCAGCAGCTCCCGGACTAGCGGGAGGTTGGATACGCAGTATTTT
CASSSRTSGRLDTQYF
>TRBV29-1|TRBJ1-4|14|.|.
TGCAGCCCAGCAGCCTTCACGGAGCGTGAGAAACTGTTTTTT
CSPAAFTEREKLFF
>TRBV27|TRBJ1-2|13|.|once
TGTGCCAGCAGTTTATCTCGAGGGAAAGGCTACACCTTC
CASSLSRGKGYTF
>TRBV2|TRBJ2-3|15|TRBD2|.
TGTGCCAGCTCCGGACTAGCGGGGAGCACAGATACGCAGTATTTT
CASSGLAGSTDTQYF
>TRBV19|TRBJ2-3|15|.|once
TGTGCCAGTAGCCCCTGGGCAGGGGGCACAGATACGCAGTATTTT
CASSPWAGGTDTQYF
>TRBV10-2|TRBJ2-7|13|TRBD2|.
TGCGCCAGCAGGGGACTAGCGGCCTACGAGCAGTACTTC
CASRGLAAYEQYF
>TRBV19|TRBJ2-1|16|TRBD2|.
TGTGCCAGTAGTAGGGGGGCGGGAGGACTCCACAATGAGCAGTTCTTC
CASSRGAGGLHNEQFF
>TRBV7-9|TRBJ1-1|15|TRBD1|.
TGTGCCAGCAGCTCACAGGGGGCTTTGGCCACTGAAGCTTTCTTT
CASSSQGALATEAFF
>TRBV10-1|TRBJ1-2|11|.|.
TGCGCCAGCAGTGGGGGACTTGGCTACACCTTC
CASSGGLGYTF
>TRBV2|TRBJ1-2|12|.|.
TGTGCCAGCAGTGATGGTTGGGGCGGCTACACCTTC
CASSDGWGGYTF
>TRBV11-3|TRBJ2-1|15|.|.
TGTGCCAGCAGCGCTGGCGGCAGCTCCTACAATGAGCAGTTCTTC
CASSAGGSSYNEQFF
>TRBV4-2|TRBJ1-1|15|.|.
TGTGCCAGCAGCCAAAACGCCAGGGTGAGGACTGAAGCTTTCTTT
CASSQNARVRTEAFF
>TRBV4-2|TRBJ2-5|16|.|once
TGTGCCAGCAGCCAAGGGGGGCGGGGGACCCAAGAGACCCAGTACTTC
CASSQGGRGTQETQYF
>TRBV19|TRBJ2-5|15|TRBD2|.
TGTGCCAGTAGTCTTTCTAGCGGGAGGATGGAGACCCAGTACTTC
CASSLSSGRMETQYF
>TRBV23-1|TRBJ1-5|16|.|.
TGCGCCAGCAGTCCCTCGGCAGGGGCTTGGAATCAGCCCCAGCATTTT
CASSPSAGAWNQPQHF
>TRBV10-2|TRBJ2-7|12|TRBD1|few
TGCGCCAGCGGGACAGGGGCCTACGAGCAGTACTTC
CASGTGAYEQYF
>TRBV5-1|TRBJ2-7|15|TRBD2|.
TGCGCCAGCAGCTTGGGGTTACTAGCGGTCTACGAGCAGTACTTC
CASSLGLLAVYEQYF
>TRBV5-1|TRBJ2-7|15|TRBD1|.
TGCGCCAGCAGCCCAAGGGGGACAGGGTTCGACGAGCAGTACTTC
CASSPRGTGFDEQYF
>TRBV4-1|TRBJ1-1|16|TRBD1|.
TGCGCCAGCAGCCGACCCCCCGACAGGGTGAACACTGAAGCTTTCTTT
CASSRPPDRVNTEAFF
>TRBV5-1|TRBJ1-6|16|.|.
TGCGCCAGCAGCTTGGCTGAAGGCAGGGAAAGGTCACCCCTCCACTTT
CASSLAEGRERSPLHF